This TCR beta chain emerged from a study of T cell responses to AZD1222 COVID-19 vaccine. This clone was counted only a few times. Generated by immunoSEQ multiplex PCR, the TCRdb table keeps only in-frame clones and is missing some. The data contain about 160,000 clones, approximately 90% of them seen just once; the ten biggest clones take up about 4.5%. This CDR3 region has 15 residues. With V trimmed by 4 bases and J by 2 bases, 3 bases remained unmatched. Looked up from germline, CDR1 is KGHDR and CDR2 is SFDVKD. The sample was peripheral blood, taken on day 0 of AZD1222 vaccination. The receptor comes from an adult in good health. The chain uses TRBV24-1 and TRBJ2-2, with 7 bases fitting TRBD1. The CDR3 sequence is CATSDRTGNTGELFF. The CDR3 bases are TGTGCCACCAGTGACCGGACAGGCAACACCGGGGAGCTGTTTTTT.